A selection of T cell receptor beta chains follows, all from one sample in a study of HIV-infected patients and healthy controls. TCRdb redid the calling of the 5' RACE reads with MiXCR, one entry per CDR3 protein. The repertoire has about 7,400 distinct CDR3 sequences, 9% to 9.5% of them found once; the top ten carry 15% to 20%. This sample comprised blood, obtained before antiretroviral therapy. The receptor set was obtained from an adult with HIV infection. Both conserved end residues are part of each CDR3. Fields, in order: D gene, CDR3 length, clone size, J gene, V gene, CDR3 DNA, CDR3 protein. A D gene is named only where the DNA matches it firmly. Clone size is not always given. Where it is, it says once, few, many or a class for expanded clones.

D gene: TRBD1; CDR3 length: 15; clone size: many; J gene: TRBJ2-5; V gene: TRBV11-2; CDR3 DNA: TGTGCCAGCAGCCCGACAGGGGTCGTTATCGAGACCCAGTACTTC; CDR3 protein: CASSPTGVVIETQYF
D gene: TRBD1; CDR3 length: 18; clone size: many; J gene: TRBJ2-7; V gene: TRBV9; CDR3 DNA: TGTGCCAGCAGCCAAGGACAGGGAGGTCCCCTAAGCTCCTACGAGCAGTACTTC; CDR3 protein: CASSQGQGGPLSSYEQYF
D gene: -; CDR3 length: 15; clone size: large; J gene: TRBJ2-5; V gene: TRBV7-7; CDR3 DNA: TGTGCTAGCAGCTTAGGTGACATCTCGAGGGAGACCCAGTACTTC; CDR3 protein: CASSLGDISRETQYF
D gene: TRBD2; CDR3 length: 15; clone size: few; J gene: TRBJ2-5; V gene: TRBV4-1; CDR3 DNA: TGCGCCAGCAGTCGGACTAGCGAGTACCAAGAGACCCAGTACTTC; CDR3 protein: CASSRTSEYQETQYF
D gene: TRBD2; CDR3 length: 14; clone size: many; J gene: TRBJ2-1; V gene: TRBV10-3; CDR3 DNA: TGTGCCATCACAGAACCGGGGGGGGCCTATGAGCAGTTCTTC; CDR3 protein: CAITEPGGAYEQFF
D gene: -; CDR3 length: 13; clone size: -; J gene: TRBJ2-7; V gene: TRBV19; CDR3 DNA: TGTGCCAGTAGTACGGGGACCCTTTATGGGCAGTACTTC; CDR3 protein: CASSTGTLYGQYF
D gene: -; CDR3 length: 16; clone size: many; J gene: TRBJ2-7; V gene: TRBV13; CDR3 DNA: TGTGCCAGCAGCTTAGGCAGGAGGGGACAGTACTACGAGCAGTACTTC; CDR3 protein: CASSLGRRGQYYEQYF
D gene: -; CDR3 length: 14; clone size: -; J gene: TRBJ1-5; V gene: TRBV19; CDR3 DNA: TGTGCCAGTAGTATGAAGCAGTCCGGGCAGCCCCAGCATTTT; CDR3 protein: CASSMKQSGQPQHF
D gene: -; CDR3 length: 12; clone size: -; J gene: TRBJ1-1; V gene: TRBV11-3; CDR3 DNA: TGTGCCAGCAGCTTAGGCCATTCTGAAGCTTTCTTT; CDR3 protein: CASSLGHSEAFF
D gene: TRBD2; CDR3 length: 17; clone size: medium-sized; J gene: TRBJ2-3; V gene: TRBV11-3; CDR3 DNA: TGTGCCAGCAGCCCGGGGACTAGCGGGAGTGTCTGGGATACGCAGTATTTT; CDR3 protein: CASSPGTSGSVWDTQYF
D gene: -; CDR3 length: 12; clone size: -; J gene: TRBJ2-1; V gene: TRBV20-1; CDR3 DNA: TGCAGTGCTAGGAGCTGGGACAATGAGCAGTTCTTC; CDR3 protein: CSARSWDNEQFF
D gene: -; CDR3 length: 15; clone size: medium-sized; J gene: TRBJ2-1; V gene: TRBV5-4; CDR3 DNA: TGTGCCAGCAGCTTGTTAGGGGGATTGTACAATGAGCAGTTCTTC; CDR3 protein: CASSLLGGLYNEQFF
D gene: -; CDR3 length: 17; clone size: medium-sized; J gene: TRBJ1-4; V gene: TRBV20-1; CDR3 DNA: TGCAGTGCTAGAGATCGGCTAAAACCGGAGGCTAATGAAAAACTGTTTTTT; CDR3 protein: CSARDRLKPEANEKLFF
D gene: -; CDR3 length: 15; clone size: medium-sized; J gene: TRBJ2-3; V gene: TRBV28; CDR3 DNA: TGTGCCAGCAGTTTGGGAGCGCCATTTCAGAATACGCAGTATTTT; CDR3 protein: CASSLGAPFQNTQYF
D gene: -; CDR3 length: 16; clone size: many; J gene: TRBJ2-1; V gene: TRBV4-1; CDR3 DNA: TGCGCCAGCAGCCAAGACAATCGAGTCTCTTACAATGAGCAGTTCTTC; CDR3 protein: CASSQDNRVSYNEQFF
D gene: -; CDR3 length: 14; clone size: few; J gene: TRBJ2-3; V gene: TRBV5-1; CDR3 DNA: TGCGCCAGCGCTCCGGGACTCAGCACAGATACGCAGTATTTT; CDR3 protein: CASAPGLSTDTQYF
D gene: TRBD1; CDR3 length: 13; clone size: few; J gene: TRBJ2-7; V gene: TRBV12-3/TRBV12-4; CDR3 DNA: TGTGCCAGCAGTTGGACAGGGCCCTACGAGCAGTACTTC; CDR3 protein: CASSWTGPYEQYF
D gene: TRBD2; CDR3 length: 15; clone size: many; J gene: TRBJ2-1; V gene: TRBV27; CDR3 DNA: TGTGCCAGCAGGCCGGGGGGGGCCATCTACAATGAGCAGTTCTTC; CDR3 protein: CASRPGGAIYNEQFF
D gene: TRBD2; CDR3 length: 14; clone size: medium-sized; J gene: TRBJ2-5; V gene: TRBV30; CDR3 DNA: TGTGCCTGGAGTGTAGGACTAGCAAGCGAGACCCAGTACTTC; CDR3 protein: CAWSVGLASETQYF
D gene: TRBD2; CDR3 length: 14; clone size: many; J gene: TRBJ2-1; V gene: TRBV29-1; CDR3 DNA: TGCAGCGTCGTCCCTCAAAGCGGGACCAATGAGCAGTTCTTC; CDR3 protein: CSVVPQSGTNEQFF
D gene: TRBD2; CDR3 length: 13; clone size: many; J gene: TRBJ2-7; V gene: TRBV30; CDR3 DNA: TGTGCCTGGACAAAGCGGGGTGGATACGAGCAGTACTTC; CDR3 protein: CAWTKRGGYEQYF
D gene: -; CDR3 length: 13; clone size: many; J gene: TRBJ2-5; V gene: TRBV11-2; CDR3 DNA: TGTGCCAGCAGCCCTGGGACGGAAGAGACCCAGTACTTC; CDR3 protein: CASSPGTEETQYF
D gene: -; CDR3 length: 14; clone size: medium-sized; J gene: TRBJ2-7; V gene: TRBV28; CDR3 DNA: TGTGCCAGCAGTTCGAGGGGAATCGCCTACGAGCAGTACTTC; CDR3 protein: CASSSRGIAYEQYF
D gene: TRBD2; CDR3 length: 15; clone size: medium-sized; J gene: TRBJ2-7; V gene: TRBV20-1; CDR3 DNA: TGCAGTGCTCCGAGACTAGCGGGGGGTATTGGCGAGCAGTACTTC; CDR3 protein: CSAPRLAGGIGEQYF
D gene: -; CDR3 length: 18; clone size: many; J gene: TRBJ2-5; V gene: TRBV7-2; CDR3 DNA: TGTGCCAGCAGCCCGCGGACAGGGTTAGCGGGTTACCAAGAGACCCAGTACTTC; CDR3 protein: CASSPRTGLAGYQETQYF
D gene: -; CDR3 length: 16; clone size: many; J gene: TRBJ2-3; V gene: TRBV7-2; CDR3 DNA: TGTGCCAGCAGCTTAGCTCCGAGGACGAGCACAGATACGCAGTATTTT; CDR3 protein: CASSLAPRTSTDTQYF
D gene: -; CDR3 length: 14; clone size: medium-sized; J gene: TRBJ2-7; V gene: TRBV7-9; CDR3 DNA: TGTGCCAGCAGCGCTCGGGACGTACCCTACGAGCAGTACTTC; CDR3 protein: CASSARDVPYEQYF
D gene: TRBD1; CDR3 length: 14; clone size: many; J gene: TRBJ2-7; V gene: TRBV7-9; CDR3 DNA: TGTGCCAGCAGATCACCGGGACAGGGATACGAGCAGTACTTC; CDR3 protein: CASRSPGQGYEQYF
D gene: TRBD1; CDR3 length: 14; clone size: many; J gene: TRBJ1-5; V gene: TRBV28; CDR3 DNA: TGTGCCAGCATTCCGACAGGGGGCAAACAGCCCCAGCATTTT; CDR3 protein: CASIPTGGKQPQHF
D gene: -; CDR3 length: 15; clone size: medium-sized; J gene: TRBJ2-4; V gene: TRBV14; CDR3 DNA: TGTGCCAGCAGCCAAGATTCTCAAGCTCAAAACATTCAGTACTTC; CDR3 protein: CASSQDSQAQNIQYF
D gene: -; CDR3 length: 15; clone size: medium-sized; J gene: TRBJ1-4; V gene: TRBV11-2; CDR3 DNA: TGTGCCAGCAGCTCGGGCTTATCGACTAATGAAAAACTGTTTTTT; CDR3 protein: CASSSGLSTNEKLFF
D gene: -; CDR3 length: 13; clone size: -; J gene: TRBJ1-1; V gene: TRBV19; CDR3 DNA: TGTGCCAGTTTGAGGGGAAGGGACACTGAAGCTTTCTTT; CDR3 protein: CASLRGRDTEAFF
D gene: -; CDR3 length: 17; clone size: medium-sized; J gene: TRBJ2-5; V gene: TRBV7-3; CDR3 DNA: TGTGCCAGCAGCCCTGGGGCAAACAGGGAGGGAGAAGAGACCCAGTACTTC; CDR3 protein: CASSPGANREGEETQYF